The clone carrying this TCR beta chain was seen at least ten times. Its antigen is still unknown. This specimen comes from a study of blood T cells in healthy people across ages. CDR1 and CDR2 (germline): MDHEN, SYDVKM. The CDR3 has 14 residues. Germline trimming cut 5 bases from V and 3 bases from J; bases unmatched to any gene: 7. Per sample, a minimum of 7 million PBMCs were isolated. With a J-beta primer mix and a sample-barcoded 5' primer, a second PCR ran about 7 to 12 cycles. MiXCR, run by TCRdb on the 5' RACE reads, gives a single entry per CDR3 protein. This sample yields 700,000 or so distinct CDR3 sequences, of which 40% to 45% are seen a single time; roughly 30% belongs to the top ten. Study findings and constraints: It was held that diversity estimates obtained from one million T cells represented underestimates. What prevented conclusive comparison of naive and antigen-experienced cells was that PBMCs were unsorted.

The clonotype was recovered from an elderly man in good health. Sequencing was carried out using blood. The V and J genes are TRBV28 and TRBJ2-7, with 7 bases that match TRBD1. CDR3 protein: CASSPPDRIYEQYF. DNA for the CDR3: TGTGCCAGCAGTCCTCCGGACAGGATCTACGAGCAGTACTTC.